One T cell receptor beta chain is described in this entry. Its cognate antigen is unknown. The data stem from a study of vaccination effects on CD4 cells after COVID-19. Trimming stripped 0 bases from V and 1 base from J, with 15 bases between. The CDR3 loop spans 17 amino acids. Germline CDR1 reads SGHNT; CDR2 reads YENEEA. Generated by immunoSEQ multiplex PCR, the TCRdb table keeps only in-frame clones and is missing some. The sample consists of 25,000 to 30,000 clones, about 73% of them appearing once. After expansion with viral peptide pools in the ViraFEST assay, antigen-specific CD4+ T cells were sequenced. On roughly day 9 of culture, CD4+ T cells were separated out. The participants, recipients of two vaccine doses, got either BNT162b2 or mRNA-1273. Having tested negative for nucleocapsid antibodies, the vaccine recipients showed no prior SARS-CoV-2 infection. Half of the medium was exchanged for IL-2 medium on both days 3 and 7.

The TCR originated in a human donor who received a COVID-19 vaccine. The chain uses TRBV11-3 and TRBJ1-1, with D perhaps TRBD1 (6 bases). The sample here was CD4+ T cells from PBMCs cultured with HCoV-NL63 spike peptides, taken after COVID-19 vaccination. DNA of the CDR3: TGTGCCAGCAGCTTAGATGAGGAGACAGGAGGGAACACTGAAGCTTTCTTT. It is translated as CASSLDEETGGNTEAFF.